The entry that follows covers one T cell receptor (beta chain) sequence. What it binds is not known. Per the germline V gene, CDR1 is MNHNS and CDR2 is SASEGT. V lost 6 bases and J lost 5, with 5 bases in between. The CDR3 has 11 residues. The sample originates from a study of T cells in localized non-small cell lung cancer. Study results and caveats: Adjacent lung had a median approximately 57 of the 100 largest tumor clones. Peak T cell clonality was found in uninvolved adjacent lung, exceeding tumor. Longer overall survival accompanied higher blood T cell density.

Method: immunoSEQ multiplex PCR; TCRdb's copy keeps in-frame clones and lacks some. The profile shows fewer than 100,000 clones, 87% of them singletons. This sequence joins TRBV6-1 and TRBJ2-1, with D uncertain. The sample was peripheral blood, taken before any cancer treatment. This sequence originates from a man aged 35-69 years with stage I squamous cell lung carcinoma. DNA of the CDR3: TGTGCCAGCAGCGAGAACAATGAGCAGTTCTTC. Translating it yields CASSENNEQFF.